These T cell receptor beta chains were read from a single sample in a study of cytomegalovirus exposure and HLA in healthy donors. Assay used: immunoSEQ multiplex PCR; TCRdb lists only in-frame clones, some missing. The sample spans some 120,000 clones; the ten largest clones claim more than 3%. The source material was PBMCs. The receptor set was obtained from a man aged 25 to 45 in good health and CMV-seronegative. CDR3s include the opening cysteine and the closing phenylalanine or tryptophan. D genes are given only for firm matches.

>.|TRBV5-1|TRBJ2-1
TGCGCCAGCAGCTTACAGGGACCGGCCTACAATGAGCAGTTCTTC
CASSLQGPAYNEQFF
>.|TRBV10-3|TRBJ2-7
TGTGCCATCAGTGAGTCAACCTACGAGCAGTACTTC
CAISESTYEQYF
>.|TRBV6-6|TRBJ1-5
TGTGCCAGCAGTCCTGGAAGGGACGGGGGTCAGCCCCAGCATTTT
CASSPGRDGGQPQHF
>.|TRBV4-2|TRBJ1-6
TGTGCCAGCAGCCAAGATCGAGGGTATAATTCACCCCTCCACTTT
CASSQDRGYNSPLHF
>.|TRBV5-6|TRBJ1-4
TGTGCCAGCAGCTTGGGTATGGGGCGCGCCACTAATGAAAAACTGTTTTTT
CASSLGMGRATNEKLFF
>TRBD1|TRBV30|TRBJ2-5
TGTGCCTGGAGTGTACGTGGGGACAGGGGTGAGACCCAGTACTTC
CAWSVRGDRGETQYF
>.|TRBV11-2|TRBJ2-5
TGTGCCAGCAGCCGAGGGAGCGACCAAGAGACCCAGTACTTC
CASSRGSDQETQYF
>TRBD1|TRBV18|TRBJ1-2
TGTGCCAGCTCACCGCCTATGGCGGGGACAGTCTATGGCTACACCTTC
CASSPPMAGTVYGYTF
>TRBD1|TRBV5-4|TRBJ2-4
TGTGCCAGCAGCTATGGGACAGAACTAGCCAAAAACATTCAGTACTTC
CASSYGTELAKNIQYF
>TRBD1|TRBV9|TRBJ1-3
TGTGCCAGCAGCGCGGACAGGGCGGCTGGAAACACCATATATTTT
CASSADRAAGNTIYF
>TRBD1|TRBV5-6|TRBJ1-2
TGTGCCAGCAGCGGAACGACAGGGGTCGGCTATGGCTACACCTTC
CASSGTTGVGYGYTF
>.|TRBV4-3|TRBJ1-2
TGCGCCAGCAGCCAAGAAAACGGCTATGGCTACACCTTC
CASSQENGYGYTF
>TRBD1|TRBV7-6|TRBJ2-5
TGTGCCAGCAGCTTAGAGGACAGGGGTCAGACCCAGTACTTC
CASSLEDRGQTQYF
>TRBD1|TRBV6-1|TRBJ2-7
TGTGCCAGCAGTTCCCGGGCGGACAGGCCCTACGAGCAGTACTTC
CASSSRADRPYEQYF
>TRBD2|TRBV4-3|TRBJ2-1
TGCGCCAGCAGCCAAGATTGGGGGGGTTTCAACAATGAGCAGTTCTTC
CASSQDWGGFNNEQFF
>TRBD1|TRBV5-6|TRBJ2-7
TGTGCCAGCAGCTTGGCCGAGGGGACAGGCTCCTACGAGCAGTACTTC
CASSLAEGTGSYEQYF
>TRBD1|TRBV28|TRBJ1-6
TGTGCCAGCAGTCCCCAGGGACAGCTTAATTCACCCCTCCACTTT
CASSPQGQLNSPLHF
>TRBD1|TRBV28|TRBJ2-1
TGTGCCAGCAGAACGACAGGGTTTCACAATGAGCAGTTCTTC
CASRTTGFHNEQFF
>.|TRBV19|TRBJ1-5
TGTGCCAGTAAAACAGGGTATAGCAATCAGCCCCAGCATTTT
CASKTGYSNQPQHF
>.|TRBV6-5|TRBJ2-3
TGTGCCAGCAATGCGGGGTTCACAGATACGCAGTATTTT
CASNAGFTDTQYF
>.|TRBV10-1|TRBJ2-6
TGCGCCAGCAGTGAGTCGGACAGCTCTGGGGCCAACGTCCTGACTTTC
CASSESDSSGANVLTF
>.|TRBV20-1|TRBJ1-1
TGCAGTGCTAGTAGGGAGGTTGAAGCTTTCTTT
CSASREVEAFF
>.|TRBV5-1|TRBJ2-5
TGCGCCAGCAGCTTGGGGGGCGGCGGTCAAGAGACCCAGTACTTC
CASSLGGGGQETQYF
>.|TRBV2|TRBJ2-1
TGTGCCAGCAAGGGCGGGACCTACAATGAGCAGTTCTTC
CASKGGTYNEQFF
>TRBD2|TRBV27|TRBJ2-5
TGTGCCAGCAGTATACCGGGACTAGCGGGGCGGAAAGAGACCCAGTACTTC
CASSIPGLAGRKETQYF
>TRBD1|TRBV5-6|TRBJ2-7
TGTGCCAGCAGCTGGGGGACAGGGAACTACGAGCAGTACTTC
CASSWGTGNYEQYF
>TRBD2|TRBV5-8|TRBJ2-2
TGTGCCAGCAGCATGGGACTAGCTGCCATCGGGGAGCTGTTTTTT
CASSMGLAAIGELFF
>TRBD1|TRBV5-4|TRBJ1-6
TGTGCCAGCAGCTTGGTGGGGGACAGGAGGTCCTATAATTCACCCCTCCACTTT
CASSLVGDRRSYNSPLHF
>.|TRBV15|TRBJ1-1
TGTGCCACCAGCAGATCAGGGACAATCGTTGCTGAAGCTTTCTTT
CATSRSGTIVAEAFF
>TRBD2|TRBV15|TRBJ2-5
TGTGCCACCAGCAGAGATCTTTTACTAGCGGGGGGGCCGGGCGAGACCCAGTACTTC
CATSRDLLLAGGPGETQYF
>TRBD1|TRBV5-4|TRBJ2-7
TGTGCCAGCAGCTTGTACAGGGGTTCCTACGAGCAGTACTTC
CASSLYRGSYEQYF
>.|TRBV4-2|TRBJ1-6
TGTGCCAGCAGCCAAGAAGGAGTGGATTCACCCCTCCACTTT
CASSQEGVDSPLHF
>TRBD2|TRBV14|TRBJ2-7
TGTGCCAGCAGCCCTACTAGCGGGTTCTCCTACCACGGATCCTACGAGCAGTACTTC
CASSPTSGFSYHGSYEQYF
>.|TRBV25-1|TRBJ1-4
TGTGCCAGCAGTGAATGGACAGAGGTTGAAAAACTGTTTTTT
CASSEWTEVEKLFF
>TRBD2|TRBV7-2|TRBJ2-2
TGTGCCAGCAGCTCTGGACTAGCGGGGGGGCGGGGGAACACCGGGGAGCTGTTTTTT
CASSSGLAGGRGNTGELFF
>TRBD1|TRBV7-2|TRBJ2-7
TGTGCCAGCAGCTCTCCGGGACAGGCCCGGGACTTC
CASSSPGQARDF